The 6 T cell receptor beta chains below were found in one sample sequenced in a study of shared clonotypes between healthy human individuals. TCRdb's table, derived via immunoSEQ multiplex PCR, lists solely in-frame clones and lacks some. The table lists over a million clones, about four fifths of them singletons. The sample comprised memory CD4+ T cells from PBMCs. The subset denotes: CD45RA-negative fraction. These receptors originate from a man aged 18-30 years in good health. Some clones in this sample may be carry-over from other donors' samples.

This clone occurred once. This chain connects TRBV10-3 to TRBJ1-1; TRBD1 matches 9 bases. Germline CDR1 reads ENHRY; CDR2 reads SYGVKD. Losses at the gene ends were 11 bases for V and 1 base for J; bases not matched to a gene: 5. The CDR3 sequence is 13 residues long. CDR3 DNA: TGTGCCGTAATGACAGGGGGGAACACTGAAGCTTTCTTT. Translation gives CAVMTGGNTEAFF.

The chain joins TRBV20-1 to TRBJ2-1; D is undetermined. Trimming removed 4 bases from V and 4 bases from J, with 5 bases in between. This CDR3 comprises 11 residues. Germline V gene sequence: CDR1 DFQATT, CDR2 SNEGSKA (reference sequence). CDR3 DNA sequence: TGCAGTGCTACCTCATACAATGAGCAGTTCTTC. The encoded protein is CSATSYNEQFF.

Comments on this clone: A read error may explain this, as a much larger clone is one base away. Other DNA sequences within the sample encode an identical CDR3. The V and J genes are TRBV29-1 and TRBJ1-1, with D unresolved. The CDR3 runs to 12 residues. The V end lost 3 bases, the J end lost 5 bases, and 10 bases lay between the germline ends. Per germline, CDR1 SQVTM and CDR2 ANQGSEA. For the CDR3, the DNA is TGCAGCGTTGAGCCGGGTGGAACTGAAGCTTTCTTT. Protein product: CSVEPGGTEAFF.

Here the CDR3 reads CASSIMGSYGYTF. The CDR3 DNA reads TGTGCCAGTAGTATCATGGGATCCTATGGCTACACCTTC. V is TRBV19 and J is TRBJ1-2; no clear D. The CDR3 is 13 residues long. CDR1 is LNHDA, CDR2 SQIVND, per germline (reference sequence). The V gene lost 3 bases and the J gene lost 4 bases, with 9 bases spanning the gap.

The V call is TRBV7-2, the J call TRBJ2-7, with D possibly called TRBD1 or TRBD2 (5 bases each). The CDR3 has 15 amino acids. V gave up 5 bases and J gave up 2 bases, with 16 bases separating them. Looked up from germline, CDR1 is SGHTA and CDR2 is FQGNSA. The CDR3 here is CASSTSLGDAYEQYF. CDR3 nucleotides: TGTGCCAGCAGCACGTCACTGGGGGATGCCTACGAGCAGTACTTC.

CDR3 bases: TGCGCCAGCAGCCTCCAGACCGGGACAGGGGACGGCTACACCTTC. This translates into CASSLQTGTGDGYTF. The chain joins TRBV5-1 to TRBJ1-2; 10 bases line up with TRBD1. V trimming: 4 bases; J trimming: 8 bases; junction bases outside the gene matches: 11. The germline V gene encodes CDR1 SGHRS and CDR2 YFSETQ. This CDR3 is built from 15 residues.